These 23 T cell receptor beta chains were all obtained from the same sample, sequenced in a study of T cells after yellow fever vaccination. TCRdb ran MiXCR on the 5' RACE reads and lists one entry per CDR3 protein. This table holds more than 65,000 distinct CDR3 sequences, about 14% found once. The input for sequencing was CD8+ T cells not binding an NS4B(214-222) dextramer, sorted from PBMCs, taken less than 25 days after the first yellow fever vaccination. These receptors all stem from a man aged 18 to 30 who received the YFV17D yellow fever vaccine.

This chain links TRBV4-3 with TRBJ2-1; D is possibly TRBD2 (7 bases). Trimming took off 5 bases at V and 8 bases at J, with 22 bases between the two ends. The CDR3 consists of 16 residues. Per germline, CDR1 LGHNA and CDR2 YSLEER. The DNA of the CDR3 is TGCGCCAGCAGCGGAGGGGGGGGCTCCCTCTTGGATGAGCAGTTCTTC. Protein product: CASSGGGGSLLDEQFF.

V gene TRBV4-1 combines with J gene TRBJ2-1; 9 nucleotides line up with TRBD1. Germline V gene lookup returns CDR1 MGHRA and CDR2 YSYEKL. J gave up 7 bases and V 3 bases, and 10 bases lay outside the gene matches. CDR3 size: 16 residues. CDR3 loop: CASSQAGTGNSNEQFF. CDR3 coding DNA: TGCGCCAGCAGCCAGGCCGGGACAGGGAATTCGAATGAGCAGTTCTTC.

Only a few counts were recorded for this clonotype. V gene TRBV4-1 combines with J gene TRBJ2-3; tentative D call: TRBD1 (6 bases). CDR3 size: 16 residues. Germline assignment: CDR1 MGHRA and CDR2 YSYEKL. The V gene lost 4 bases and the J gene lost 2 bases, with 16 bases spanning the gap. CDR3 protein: CASSPLRQEITDTQYF. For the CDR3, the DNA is TGCGCCAGCAGCCCTCTACGACAGGAAATCACAGATACGCAGTATTTT.

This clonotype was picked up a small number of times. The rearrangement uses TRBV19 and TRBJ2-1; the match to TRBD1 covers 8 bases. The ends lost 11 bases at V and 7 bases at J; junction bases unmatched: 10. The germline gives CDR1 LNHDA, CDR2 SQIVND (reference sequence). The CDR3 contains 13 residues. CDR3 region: CACDRGSGNEQFF. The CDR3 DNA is TGTGCCTGCGACAGGGGATCGGGGAATGAGCAGTTCTTC.

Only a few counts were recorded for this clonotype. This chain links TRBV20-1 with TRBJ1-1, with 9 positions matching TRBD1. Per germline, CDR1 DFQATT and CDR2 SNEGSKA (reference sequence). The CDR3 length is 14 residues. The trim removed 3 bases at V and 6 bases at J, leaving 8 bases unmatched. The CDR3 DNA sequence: TGCAGTGCTAGTCTTCGGGACAGGGCCCCTGAAGCTTTCTTT. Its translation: CSASLRDRAPEAFF.

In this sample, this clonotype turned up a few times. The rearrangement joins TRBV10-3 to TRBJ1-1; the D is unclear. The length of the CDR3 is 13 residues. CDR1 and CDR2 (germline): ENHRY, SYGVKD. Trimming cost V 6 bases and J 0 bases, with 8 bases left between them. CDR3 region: CAIRLSMNTEAFF. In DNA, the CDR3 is TGTGCCATCAGGTTAAGTATGAACACTGAAGCTTTCTTT.

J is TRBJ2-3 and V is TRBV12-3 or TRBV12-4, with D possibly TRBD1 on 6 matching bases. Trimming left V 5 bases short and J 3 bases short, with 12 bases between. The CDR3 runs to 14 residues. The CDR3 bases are TGTGCCAGCAGTCCAGAGGACAGTACAGATACGCAGTATTTT. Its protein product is CASSPEDSTDTQYF.

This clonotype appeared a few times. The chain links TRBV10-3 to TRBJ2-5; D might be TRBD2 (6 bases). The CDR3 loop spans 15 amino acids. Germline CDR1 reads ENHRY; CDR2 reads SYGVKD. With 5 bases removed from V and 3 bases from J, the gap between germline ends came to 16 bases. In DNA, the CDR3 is TGTGCCATCAGTCGGACGGGGCGCGGGGAAGAGACCCAGTACTTC. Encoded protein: CAISRTGRGEETQYF.

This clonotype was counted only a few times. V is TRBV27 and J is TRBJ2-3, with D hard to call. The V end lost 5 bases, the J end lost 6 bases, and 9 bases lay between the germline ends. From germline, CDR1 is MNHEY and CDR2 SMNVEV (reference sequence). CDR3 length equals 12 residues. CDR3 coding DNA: TGTGCCAGCAGTCCCCAACCCGATACGCAGTATTTT. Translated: CASSPQPDTQYF.

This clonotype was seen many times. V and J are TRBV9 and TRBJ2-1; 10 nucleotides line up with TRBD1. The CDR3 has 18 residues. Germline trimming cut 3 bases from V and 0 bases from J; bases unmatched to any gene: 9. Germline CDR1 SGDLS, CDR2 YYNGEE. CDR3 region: CASSGGQGPSSSYNEQFF. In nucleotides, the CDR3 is TGTGCCAGCAGCGGGGGACAGGGGCCCTCTAGCTCCTACAATGAGCAGTTCTTC.

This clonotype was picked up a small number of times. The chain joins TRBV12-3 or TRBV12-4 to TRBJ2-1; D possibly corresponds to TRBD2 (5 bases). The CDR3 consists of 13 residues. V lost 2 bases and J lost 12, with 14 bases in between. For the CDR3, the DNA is TGTGCCAGCAGTTTAAGGTCCCCCGAGGGGCAGTTCTTC. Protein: CASSLRSPEGQFF.

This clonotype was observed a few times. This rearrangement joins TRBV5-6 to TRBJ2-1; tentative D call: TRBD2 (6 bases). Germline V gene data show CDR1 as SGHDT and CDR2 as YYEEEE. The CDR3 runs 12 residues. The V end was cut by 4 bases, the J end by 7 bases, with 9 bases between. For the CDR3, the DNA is TGTGCCAGCAGCGGGACTTCTAATGAGCAGTTCTTC. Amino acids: CASSGTSNEQFF.

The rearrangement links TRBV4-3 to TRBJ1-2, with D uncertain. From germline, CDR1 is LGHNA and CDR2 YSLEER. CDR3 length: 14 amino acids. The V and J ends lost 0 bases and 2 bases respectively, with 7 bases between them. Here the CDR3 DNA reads TGCGCCAGCAGCCAAGAAAGCACAAACTATGGCTACACCTTC. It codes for CASSQESTNYGYTF.

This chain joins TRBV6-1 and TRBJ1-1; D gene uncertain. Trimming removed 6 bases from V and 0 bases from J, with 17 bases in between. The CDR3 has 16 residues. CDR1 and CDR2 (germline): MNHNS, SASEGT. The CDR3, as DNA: TGTGCCAGCAGCCTCTCTAACAGTCCCCTGAACACTGAAGCTTTCTTT. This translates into CASSLSNSPLNTEAFF.

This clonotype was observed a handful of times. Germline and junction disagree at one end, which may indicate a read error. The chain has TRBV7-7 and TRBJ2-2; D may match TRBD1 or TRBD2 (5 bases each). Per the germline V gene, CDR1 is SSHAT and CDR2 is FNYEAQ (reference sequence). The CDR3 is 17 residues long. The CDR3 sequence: CASSSHGAGLNTGELFF. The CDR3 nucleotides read TGTGCTAGCAGCTCCCACGGGGCAGGGCTTAACACCGGGGAGCTGTTTTTT.

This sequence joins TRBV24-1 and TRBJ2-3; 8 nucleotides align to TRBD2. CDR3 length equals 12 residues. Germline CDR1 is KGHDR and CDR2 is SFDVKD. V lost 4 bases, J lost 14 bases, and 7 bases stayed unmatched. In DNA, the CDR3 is TGTGCCACCAGTGACGAGCGGGGGTACGGGTATTTT. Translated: CATSDERGYGYF.

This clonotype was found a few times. CDR3 region: CASSQKGVSTDTQYF. The CDR3 DNA reads as TGTGCCAGCAGCCAAAAGGGGGTCAGCACAGATACGCAGTATTTT. V usage is TRBV4-2 and J usage is TRBJ2-3, with TRBD1 as a possible D gene (6 bases). CDR3 length: 15 residues. With 2 bases removed from V and 0 bases from J, the gap between germline ends came to 9 bases. The germline V gene encodes CDR1 LGHNA and CDR2 YNFKEQ.

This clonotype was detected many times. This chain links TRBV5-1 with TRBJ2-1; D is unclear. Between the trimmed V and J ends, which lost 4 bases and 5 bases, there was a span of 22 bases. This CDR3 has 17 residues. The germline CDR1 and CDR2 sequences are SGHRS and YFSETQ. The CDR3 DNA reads TGCGCCAGCAGCAGCCCCTCCCCCACGACCAGAAACAATGAGCAGTTCTTC. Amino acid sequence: CASSSPSPTTRNNEQFF.

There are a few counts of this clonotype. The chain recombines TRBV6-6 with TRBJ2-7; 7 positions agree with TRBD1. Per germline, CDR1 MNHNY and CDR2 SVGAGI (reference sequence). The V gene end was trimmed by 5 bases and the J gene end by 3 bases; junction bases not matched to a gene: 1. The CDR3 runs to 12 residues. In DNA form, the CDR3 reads TGTGCCAGCAGTGGGGACAGCTACGAGCAGTACGTC. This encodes CASSGDSYEQYV.

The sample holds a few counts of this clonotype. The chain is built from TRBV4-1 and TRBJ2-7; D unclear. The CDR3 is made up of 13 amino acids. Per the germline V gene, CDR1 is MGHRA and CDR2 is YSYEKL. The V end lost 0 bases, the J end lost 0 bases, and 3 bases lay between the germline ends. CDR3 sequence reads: CASSQDTSYEQYF. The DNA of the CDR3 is TGCGCCAGCAGCCAAGATACCTCCTACGAGCAGTACTTC.

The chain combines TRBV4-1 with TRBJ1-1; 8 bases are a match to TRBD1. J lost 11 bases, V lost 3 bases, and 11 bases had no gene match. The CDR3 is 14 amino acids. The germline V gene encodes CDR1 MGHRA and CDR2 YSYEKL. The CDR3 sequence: CASSQGQGAVLAFF. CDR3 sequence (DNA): TGCGCCAGCAGCCAGGGGCAGGGGGCGGTTTTGGCTTTCTTT.

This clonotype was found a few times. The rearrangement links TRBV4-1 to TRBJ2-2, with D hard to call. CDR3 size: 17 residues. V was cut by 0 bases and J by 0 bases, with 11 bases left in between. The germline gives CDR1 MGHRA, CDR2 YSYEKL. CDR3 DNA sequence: TGCGCCAGCAGCCAAGAGGGGTGGCTGGCGAACACCGGGGAGCTGTTTTTT. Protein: CASSQEGWLANTGELFF.

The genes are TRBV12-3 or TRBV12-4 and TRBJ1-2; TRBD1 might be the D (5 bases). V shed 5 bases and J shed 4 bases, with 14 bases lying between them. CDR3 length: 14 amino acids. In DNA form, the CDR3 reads TGTGCCAGCAGTAAAACCCGAGGGGTCTATGGCTACACCTTC. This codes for CASSKTRGVYGYTF.